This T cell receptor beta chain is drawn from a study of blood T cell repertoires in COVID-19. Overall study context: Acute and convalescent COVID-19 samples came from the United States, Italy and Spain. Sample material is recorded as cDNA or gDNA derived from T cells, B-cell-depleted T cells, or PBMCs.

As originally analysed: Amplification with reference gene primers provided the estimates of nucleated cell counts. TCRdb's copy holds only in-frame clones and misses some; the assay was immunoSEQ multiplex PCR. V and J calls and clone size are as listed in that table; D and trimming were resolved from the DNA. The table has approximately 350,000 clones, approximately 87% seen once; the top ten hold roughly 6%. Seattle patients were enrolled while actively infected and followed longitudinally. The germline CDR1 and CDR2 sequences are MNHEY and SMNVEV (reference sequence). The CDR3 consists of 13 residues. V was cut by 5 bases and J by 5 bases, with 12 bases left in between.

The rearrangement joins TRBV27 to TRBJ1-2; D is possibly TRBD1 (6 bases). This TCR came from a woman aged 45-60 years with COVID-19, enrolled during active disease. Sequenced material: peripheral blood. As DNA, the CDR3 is TGTGCCAGCAGTGACACAGGGTTTTATGGCTACACCTTC. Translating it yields CASSDTGFYGYTF.